These T cell receptor beta chains were read from a single sample in a study of breast tumors, draining lymph nodes, adjacent tissues. One entry per CDR3 protein results from TCRdb running MiXCR on the multiplex PCR reads. The sample carries 150,000 to 200,000 distinct CDR3 sequences, about 30% recorded once. The sequenced sample consisted of axillary lymph node tissue. These receptors came from a female donor with breast cancer. Some clones in this sample may be carry-over from other donors' samples. Both conserved end residues are part of each CDR3. The D gene is left open where the match is weak. Some rows mark clone size as missing; the rest say once, few, many or name a class of expanded clone.

>TRBD1|TRBJ2-1|TRBV19|.
TGTGCCAGTAGATACAGGGGAATGAGCTCCTACAATGAGCAGTTCTTC
CASRYRGMSSYNEQFF
>.|TRBJ2-7|TRBV7-9|many
TGTGCCAGCAGTTCCAACTACGAGCAGTACTTC
CASSSNYEQYF
>.|TRBJ1-2|TRBV7-2|many
TGTGCCAGCAGCTTAGGCCCCGGACACCCTAACTATGGCTACACCTTC
CASSLGPGHPNYGYTF
>.|TRBJ1-2|TRBV30|many
TGTGCCTGGAGTGTCGGGGGGCGGTATGGCTACACCTTC
CAWSVGGRYGYTF
>.|TRBJ1-1|TRBV20-1|few
TGCAGTGTCCCAGGGGAGGGAAGGACTGAAGCTTTCTTT
CSVPGEGRTEAFF
>.|TRBJ2-3|TRBV10-3|.
.
CAIRHGTGYGYTFGSGTDTQYF
>.|TRBJ2-1|TRBV7-3|many
TGTGCCAGCAGCTCTAAACTAGTTAATGAGCAGTTCTTC
CASSSKLVNEQFF
>.|TRBJ2-7|TRBV5-4|many
TGTGCCAGCAGCCTGGGGGAGTCAGAGCAGTACTTC
CASSLGESEQYF
>TRBD1|TRBJ1-5|TRBV5-6|.
TGTGCCAGCAGCTCGGACAGGGGACAGCCCCAGCATTTT
CASSSDRGQPQHF
>TRBD1|TRBJ1-6|TRBV9|many
TGTGCCAGCAGCGCCGGGACAGCAAATTCACCCCTCCACTTT
CASSAGTANSPLHF
>.|TRBJ2-3|TRBV12-3/TRBV12-4|many
TGTGCCAGCAGTTTAGGGACGTATACGCAGTATTTT
CASSLGTYTQYF
>TRBD1|TRBJ2-7|TRBV10-3|.
TGTGCCATCACCCCGAGCAGGGACAGGGCTACCTACGAGCAGTACTTC
CAITPSRDRATYEQYF
>.|TRBJ2-7|TRBV5-1|.
TGCGCCAGCGCCTTGGGAAGGCAGACGGGGTTGGTCAAGCAGTACTTC
CASALGRQTGLVKQYF
>.|TRBJ2-1|TRBV5-8|few
TGTGCCAGCAGCTTTTGGGTAGCCTACAATGAGCAGTTCTTC
CASSFWVAYNEQFF
>TRBD2|TRBJ2-7|TRBV6-2/TRBV6-3|many
TGTGCCAGCCGTCCGGGACTAGCTATCTACGAGCAGTACTTC
CASRPGLAIYEQYF
>.|TRBJ2-5|TRBV5-1|few
TGCGCCAGCAGCTTCGACGGCATGAACCAAGAGACCCAGTACTTC
CASSFDGMNQETQYF
>.|TRBJ2-3|TRBV10-3|many
TGTGCCACAGGCGCTGTGGAGGCAGATACGCAGTATTTT
CATGAVEADTQYF
>TRBD1|TRBJ2-7|TRBV18|many
TGTGCCAGCTCATTCACAGGGGCGGACGAGCAGTACTTC
CASSFTGADEQYF
>.|TRBJ1-4|TRBV27|.
TGTGCCAGCAGTTTATACAGGAGTGCAACTAATGAAAAACTGTTTTTT
CASSLYRSATNEKLFF
>TRBD2|TRBJ2-3|TRBV9|many
TGTGCCAGCAGCGTAGATGCGGGGGGTGCCGGAGATACGCAGTATTTT
CASSVDAGGAGDTQYF
>.|TRBJ2-2|TRBV20-1|many
TGCAGCGCCCTCGCCGGGACAAACACCGGGGAGCTGTTTTTT
CSALAGTNTGELFF
>.|TRBJ2-5|TRBV27|many
TGTGCCAGCAGTTTAAAGTCGGGTAGAGAGACCCAGTACTTC
CASSLKSGRETQYF
>.|TRBJ1-4|TRBV7-2|many
TGTGCCAGCAGCCAGCGGGTGGGGGGGGTTGAAAAACTGTTTTTT
CASSQRVGGVEKLFF
>.|TRBJ1-5|TRBV5-8|many
TGTGCCAGCAGCTTGGCCCTGGCAGGCCGCCAGCCCCAGCATTTT
CASSLALAGRQPQHF
>.|TRBJ2-7|TRBV20-1|many
TGCAGTGCCGAAGGGGGATCGGTTTCCTACGAGCAGTACTTC
CSAEGGSVSYEQYF
>.|TRBJ1-2|TRBV7-9|.
.
CASSFYICSASLQHYGYTF
>.|TRBJ1-2|TRBV5-4|many
TGTGCCAGCAGCCCGGGGGGAGCTAACTATGGCTACACCTTC
CASSPGGANYGYTF
>.|TRBJ2-3|TRBV19|many
TGTGCCAGTAGTACCCGACCCCTAGCGAGCAGCGGCACAGATACGCAGTATTTT
CASSTRPLASSGTDTQYF
>.|TRBJ2-3|TRBV7-2|.
TGTGCCAGCAGCTCCCAACAGGGATACACCGGGGGCGTTGGAGATACGCAGTATTTT
CASSSQQGYTGGVGDTQYF
>TRBD2|TRBJ2-2|TRBV4-1|many
TGCGCCAGCAGCCAAGATGTAGCCGGGAGGTTTAACGGGGAGCTGTTTTTT
CASSQDVAGRFNGELFF
>.|TRBJ1-1|TRBV4-2|.
TGTGCCAGCAGCCAAGTCTCGGAAGGGGGCACTGAAGCTTTCTTT
CASSQVSEGGTEAFF
>.|TRBJ1-3|TRBV9|many
TGTGCCAGCAGCTCTAGACAGAGTCACTCTGGAAACACCATATATTTT
CASSSRQSHSGNTIYF
>.|TRBJ1-2|TRBV7-2|many
TGTGCCAGCAGCCCCGGACAAGCTAACTATGGCTACACCTTC
CASSPGQANYGYTF
>.|TRBJ1-5|TRBV15|many
TGTGCCACCAGCAGTACGCAGGGGTTCCACAATCAGCCCCAGCATTTT
CATSSTQGFHNQPQHF
>.|TRBJ1-6|TRBV12-3/TRBV12-4|many
TGTGCCAGCAGTTTTCAGGGTAGGACTTCACCCCTCCACTTT
CASSFQGRTSPLHF
>.|TRBJ2-7|TRBV9|many
TGTGCCAGCAGCGTAGGAGGGTCCCCGGGCGAGCAGTACTTC
CASSVGGSPGEQYF
>.|TRBJ2-7|TRBV20-1|many
TGCAGTGCTAGAGATAATTGGAGGGGCGAGCAGTACTTC
CSARDNWRGEQYF
>TRBD1|TRBJ1-2|TRBV5-1|many
TGCGCCAGCAGCACGGGGACAGCGCTCAACTATGGCTACACCTTC
CASSTGTALNYGYTF
>.|TRBJ1-1|TRBV13|.
TGTGCCAGCAGCTTAGGCGGCCAGGTGGACACTGAAGCTTTCTTT
CASSLGGQVDTEAFF
>TRBD2|TRBJ2-7|TRBV18|many
TGTGCCAGCTCACCCGGGACTAGCGGGGGGTTGTACGAGCAGTACTTC
CASSPGTSGGLYEQYF
>.|TRBJ1-2|TRBV29-1|once
TGCAGCGTTCGTCCCAACAGGGAAGGCTACACCTTC
CSVRPNREGYTF
>.|TRBJ2-7|TRBV7-2|many
TGTGCCAGCAGCTTAGAGCCGGGCACGAGGGCTTCCTACGAGCAGTACTTC
CASSLEPGTRASYEQYF
>.|TRBJ2-1|TRBV29-1|.
TGCAGCGTGGCACTGACCTTGAGCTCCTACAATGAGCAGTCCTTC
CSVALTLSSYNEQSF
>TRBD2|TRBJ2-5|TRBV5-6|many
TGTGCCAGCAGCTTGGCCTATACTAGCGGGAGTGTAAAAGAGACCCAGTACTTC
CASSLAYTSGSVKETQYF
>TRBD2|TRBJ2-2|TRBV7-9|.
TGTGCCAGCAGCTTTGGACGACTAGCGGGAGTTTACACCGGGGAGCTGTTTTTT
CASSFGRLAGVYTGELFF
>.|TRBJ2-6|TRBV6-2/TRBV6-3|many
TGTGCCAGCAGTTACTCTGGGGCCAACGTCCTGACTTTC
CASSYSGANVLTF